One and the same sample provided the 16 T cell receptor beta chains below, sequenced in a study of blood T cells in healthy people across ages (dated by TCRdb to between 2014 and 2017). The library was made by 5' RACE. The instrument given in TCRdb is Illumina HiSeq 2500. A second PCR of about 7 to 12 cycles was run with a J-beta primer mix and a sample-barcoded 5' primer. TCRdb reworked the public reads: Q25 trimming with fastp, MiXCR clone assembly, productive beta chains retained. Each CDR3 protein appears once, grouped with its most common genes and DNA. The sample has 600,000 to 850,000 distinct CDR3 sequences on record, around 25% of them singletons. The ten top clones hold around 9.2% of the sample. This sample was shared with a second study, whose subject was T cells of mothers and their children.

Source material: blood. These receptor sequences come from a boy younger than 18 in good health.

This clonotype showed up just once. This chain's CDR3 is CASSFDRRGSYNEQFF. The CDR3 coding sequence is TGTGCCAGCAGCTTTGACAGGAGAGGCTCCTACAATGAGCAGTTCTTC. The chain couples TRBV7-2 to TRBJ2-1; tentatively, D is TRBD1 (6 bases). This CDR3 region has 16 residues. Trimming left V 3 bases short and J 0 bases short, with 12 bases between. CDR1 is SGHTA and CDR2 is FQGNSA in the germline V gene. The full variable domain, in which reference TRBV7-2 and TRBJ2-1 provide the parts outside the CDR3, is GAGVSQSPSNKVTEKGKDVELRCDPISGHTALYWYRQSLGQGLEFLIYFQGNSAPDKSGLPSDRFSAERTGGSVSTLTIQRTQQEDSAVYLCASSFDRRGSYNEQFFGPGTRLTVL.

This clonotype was counted only a few times. The chain employs TRBV27 and TRBJ1-5, with TRBD1 as a possible D gene (5 bases). CDR1 MNHEY and CDR2 SMNVEV come from the germline V gene (reference sequence). V lost 6 bases and J lost 3, with 9 bases in between. This CDR3 region has 13 residues. CDR3 DNA: TGTGCCAGCAGCGACAGCTACAATCAGCCCCAGCATTTT. This encodes CASSDSYNQPQHF.

In this sample, this clonotype turned up a few times. The chain carries TRBV29-1 and TRBJ2-1; tentative D call: TRBD1 (6 bases). V was cut by 6 bases and J by 0 bases, with 12 bases left in between. CDR1 SQVTM and CDR2 ANQGSEA come from the germline V gene. CDR3 size: 14 residues. CDR3 region: CSVTGTSSYNEQFF. The DNA of the CDR3 is TGCAGCGTCACCGGGACAAGCTCCTACAATGAGCAGTTCTTC.

This clonotype is a singleton in its sample. This chain uses TRBV7-9 with TRBJ1-1; the match to TRBD1 covers 8 bases. Per germline, CDR1 SEHNR and CDR2 FQNEAQ (reference sequence). This CDR3 spans 14 amino acids. V lost 1 base and J lost 5; bases outside the gene matches: 3. The CDR3 region has the DNA TGTGCCAGCAGCTTAGACACAGGGGGGACTGAAGCTTTCTTT. This translates into CASSLDTGGTEAFF.

This sequence joins TRBV27 and TRBJ2-1; 11 bases agree with TRBD2. Germline CDR1 and CDR2: MNHEY and SMNVEV (reference sequence). The junction had 13 bases not matched to a gene; V was cut back by 6 bases and J by 6 bases. The CDR3 is 17 residues long. The CDR3: CASSFSGTSGSRNEQFF. The CDR3 bases are TGTGCCAGCAGCTTTAGTGGGACTAGCGGATCACGCAATGAGCAGTTCTTC.

This clonotype has more than one count but fewer than ten. The rearrangement uses TRBV9 and TRBJ2-5; D possibly uses TRBD1 or TRBD2 (5 bases each). The better agreement between TRBJ2-7 and the DNA end casts doubt on the J call. Per germline, CDR1 SGDLS and CDR2 YYNGEE. This CDR3 has 14 amino acids. Here the CDR3 reads CASSVGQRGYEQYF. In DNA form, the CDR3 reads TGTGCCAGCAGCGTGGGCCAGAGGGGCTACGAGCAGTACTTC.

This chain joins TRBV6-1 and TRBJ2-7; 7 bases fit TRBD2. In germline, CDR1 is MNHNS, CDR2 SASEGT. V shed 4 bases and J 3 bases; nucleotides not matched to a gene: 3. The CDR3 contains 13 residues. Here the CDR3 reads CASSAGTNYEQYF. CDR3 DNA: TGTGCCAGCAGTGCCGGGACTAACTACGAGCAGTACTTC.

The sample holds one count of this clonotype. The chain couples TRBV6-1 to TRBJ2-7; no clear D. Germline values: CDR1 MNHNS, CDR2 SASEGT. Trimming shortened V by 7 bases and J by 0 bases, and 4 bases separated the two germline ends. The CDR3 covers 11 residues. CDR3 amino acids: CASKLSYEQYF. CDR3 coding DNA: TGTGCCAGCAAACTCTCCTACGAGCAGTACTTC.

The CDR3 sequence is CASSYSVRTDLPMTEAFF. Here the CDR3 DNA reads TGTGCCAGCAGTTACTCCGTGAGGACGGACCTCCCCATGACTGAAGCTTTCTTT. The genes are TRBV6-2 or TRBV6-3 and TRBJ1-1; unclear D gene. V was trimmed by 0 bases and J by 5 bases, leaving 22 bases between them. The CDR3 sequence is 18 residues long. CDR1 is MNHEY and CDR2 is SVGEGT in the germline V gene.

The table lists this clonotype with a few counts. The chain couples TRBV5-1 to TRBJ2-2, with D perhaps TRBD2 (6 bases). Trimming took 2 bases from V and 6 from J, leaving 14 bases between them. Germline loops: CDR1 SGHRS, CDR2 YFSETQ. The CDR3 covers 15 residues. The CDR3 spells CASSFRGGDAGELFF. Here the CDR3 DNA reads TGCGCCAGCAGCTTTCGGGGCGGGGACGCCGGGGAGCTGTTTTTT. Full variable domain (missing parts from reference TRBV5-1 and TRBJ2-2): KAGVTQTPRYLIKTRGQQVTLSCSPISGHRSVSWYQQTPGQGLQFLFEYFSETQRNKGNFPGRFSGRQFSNSRSEMNVSTLELGDSALYLCASSFRGGDAGELFFGEGSRLTVL.

The rearrangement joins TRBV6-1 to TRBJ1-2; D might be TRBD1 (5 bases). Germline V lookup: CDR1 MNHNS, CDR2 SASEGT. With 7 bases removed from V and 6 bases from J, the gap between germline ends came to 18 bases. This CDR3 comprises 14 residues. CDR3 loop: CASTPFPGTDGYTF. The CDR3 DNA is TGTGCCAGCACGCCCTTTCCCGGGACGGATGGCTACACCTTC.

The rearrangement joins TRBV15 to TRBJ1-2; 8 nucleotides align to TRBD1. Losses at the gene ends were 0 bases for V and 4 bases for J; bases not matched to a gene: 7. The CDR3 consists of 16 residues. CDR1 LNHNV and CDR2 YYDKDF come from the germline V gene (reference sequence). The CDR3 here is CATSRDKAGGTYGYTF. CDR3 sequence (DNA): TGTGCCACCAGCAGAGATAAAGCAGGGGGCACCTATGGCTACACCTTC.

The chain is built from TRBV29-1 and TRBJ2-3; TRBD2 matches 7 bases. Germline lookup yields CDR1 SQVTM and CDR2 ANQGSEA. The length of the CDR3 is 13 residues. The junction had 11 bases not matched to a gene; V was cut back by 7 bases and J by 7 bases. CDR3 amino acids: CSGTGTITNTQYF. The CDR3 DNA follows: TGCAGCGGGACCGGGACTATCACGAATACGCAGTATTTT.

This chain connects TRBV27 to TRBJ1-1; tentative D call: TRBD1 (6 bases). Germline lookup yields CDR1 MNHEY and CDR2 SMNVEV (reference sequence). The V gene lost 5 bases and the J gene lost 4 bases, with 11 bases spanning the gap. The CDR3 consists of 13 residues. CDR3 nucleotides: TGTGCCAGCAGTCCGTTGACAGGCACTGAAGCTTTCTTT. It specifies CASSPLTGTEAFF.

J is TRBJ2-3 and V is TRBV20-1; D gene unclear. V was shortened by 8 bases and J by 1 base, with 7 bases between the two germline ends. This CDR3 comprises 11 residues. Germline V CDR1 and CDR2: DFQATT, SNEGSKA (reference sequence). CDR3 amino acids: CSTVRTDTQYF. For the CDR3, the DNA is TGCAGTACCGTTCGCACAGATACGCAGTATTTT.

The chain couples TRBV20-1 to TRBJ2-5; the match to TRBD2 covers 10 bases. The length of the CDR3 is 17 residues. The junction had 9 bases not matched to a gene; V was cut back by 0 bases and J by 2 bases. The germline V gene has CDR1 DFQATT and CDR2 SNEGSKA (reference sequence). The CDR3 coding sequence is TGCAGTGCTAGAGATCTGACTAGCGGGTGGATTCAAGAGACCCAGTACTTC. It translates to CSARDLTSGWIQETQYF.